This is a list of T cell receptor beta chains from one sample in a study of cytomegalovirus exposure and HLA in healthy donors. TCRdb keeps only in-frame clones here, not all; method: immunoSEQ multiplex PCR. The sample yields 70,000 to 80,000 clones, about 94% seen once. The sample was PBMCs. The receptors were sampled from a young woman in good health and CMV-seronegative. The CDR3 runs from the conserved cysteine through the conserved F or W. The D gene is left open where the match is weak. The listing skips clone size in some rows; elsewhere it reads once, few, many or a size class.

v_gene	len	d_gene	abundance	j_gene	CDR3nt	CDR3aa
TRBV9	16	TRBD2	-	TRBJ2-7	TGTGCCAGCAGCGCCGGGACTAGCGGGAGTTTATACGAGCAGTACTTC	CASSAGTSGSLYEQYF
TRBV5-1	13	-	-	TRBJ1-1	TGCGCCAGCAGCTTTGGACAGAACACTGAAGCTTTCTTT	CASSFGQNTEAFF
TRBV25-1	14	TRBD2	-	TRBJ2-5	TGTGCCAGCAGTGCTAGCGGGGGGGCGGAGACCCAGTACTTC	CASSASGGAETQYF
TRBV7-9	16	TRBD1	-	TRBJ1-5	TGTGCCAGCAGCGGGGCGGGGACAGGGAGCAATCAGCCCCAGCATTTT	CASSGAGTGSNQPQHF
TRBV10-3	14	-	-	TRBJ2-5	TGTGCCATCAGTGTGACAGGCAAACAAGAGACCCAGTACTTC	CAISVTGKQETQYF
TRBV7-8	14	-	-	TRBJ1-1	TGTGCCAGCAGCTCAGGGCAGTTGAACACTGAAGCTTTCTTT	CASSSGQLNTEAFF
TRBV11-2	16	TRBD2	-	TRBJ2-3	TGTGCCAGCAGGCAAGCCCGGGACTACACGACAGATACGCAGTATTTT	CASRQARDYTTDTQYF
TRBV19	16	TRBD2	-	TRBJ2-1	TGTGCCACCCAGAGACTAGCGGGAGGGCCTCTCTATGAGCAGTTCTTC	CATQRLAGGPLYEQFF
TRBV11-2	17	-	-	TRBJ2-1	TGTGCCAGCAGCTTAGACCCCCGGGGGGCAGAATATAATGAGCAGTTCTTC	CASSLDPRGAEYNEQFF
TRBV6-1	14	-	once	TRBJ2-5	TGTGCCAGCAGTGGATCGGGCAGGGCAGAGACCCAGTACTTC	CASSGSGRAETQYF
TRBV28	14	-	-	TRBJ2-7	TGTGCCAGCAGTTTATTGGGCAGCCCCTACGAGCAGTACTTC	CASSLLGSPYEQYF
TRBV28	14	-	-	TRBJ1-1	TGTGCCAGCAGTTTTAGAAGCTTGAACACTGAAGCTTTCTTT	CASSFRSLNTEAFF
TRBV4-1	14	TRBD1	once	TRBJ2-2	TGCGCCAGCAGCATCGGACAGGGCACCGGGGAGCTGTTTTTT	CASSIGQGTGELFF
TRBV30	12	-	few	TRBJ1-3	TGTGCCTGGAGTGTTGCGGGAAACACCATATATTTT	CAWSVAGNTIYF
TRBV4-1	20	TRBD2	-	TRBJ2-7	TGCGCCAGCAGCCAAGAGATAGGCGGGAGGACCCTGATGGGTGTTTACGAGCAGTACTTC	CASSQEIGGRTLMGVYEQYF
TRBV4-1	17	-	-	TRBJ2-2	TGCGCCAGCAGCCAAGACCGACAGGCCTTGAGGCCCGGGGAGCTGTTTTTT	CASSQDRQALRPGELFF
TRBV29-1	13	-	-	TRBJ2-7	TGCAGCGTCCTGACCACAACAGGGTACGAGCAGTACTTC	CSVLTTTGYEQYF
TRBV7-9	13	TRBD2	-	TRBJ2-7	TGTGCCAGCAGCCGGACTAGCTTCGACGAGCAGTACTTC	CASSRTSFDEQYF
TRBV7-2	19	TRBD2	-	TRBJ2-3	TGTGCCAGCAGCTTAACACTAGCCGGGGGGGGCGGAAGGACAGATACGCAGTATTTT	CASSLTLAGGGGRTDTQYF
TRBV5-1	15	-	-	TRBJ1-4	TGCGCCAGCAGCTTGGGATCGAGGGCGGGTGAAAAACTGTTTTTT	CASSLGSRAGEKLFF
TRBV14	15	TRBD1	-	TRBJ2-1	TGTGCCAGCAGCCCGGGACAGACTTTCTACAATGAGCAGTTCTTC	CASSPGQTFYNEQFF
TRBV6-6	13	TRBD1	-	TRBJ1-2	TGTGCCAGCAGGCGACAGGGAGGAGATGGCTACACCTTC	CASRRQGGDGYTF
TRBV4-1	20	TRBD2	-	TRBJ2-2	TGCGCCAGCAGCCAACCTACGTGGACTAGCGGGACGCCGAACACCGGGGAGCTGTTTTTT	CASSQPTWTSGTPNTGELFF
TRBV28	14	TRBD1	-	TRBJ1-5	TGTGCCAGCAGTTTATCGACAGGGCCTCAGCCCCAGCATTTT	CASSLSTGPQPQHF
TRBV5-1	16	TRBD1	-	TRBJ2-2	TGCGCCAGCAGCCTAGACAGGGGGCGTTCATCCGGGGAGCTGTTTTTT	CASSLDRGRSSGELFF
TRBV5-1	15	TRBD1	-	TRBJ1-6	TGCGCCAGCAGTCCCCGGGACAGAAATAATTCACCCCTCCACTTT	CASSPRDRNNSPLHF
TRBV6-1	14	-	-	TRBJ1-5	TGTGCCAGCAGGGACCCAGGGGAGGGTCAGCCCCAGCATTTT	CASRDPGEGQPQHF
TRBV5-4	16	TRBD2	-	TRBJ2-3	TGTGCCAGCAGCTTTAATGGCGGGAGTCGCGCAGATACGCAGTATTTT	CASSFNGGSRADTQYF
TRBV11-1	16	TRBD1	-	TRBJ1-2	TGTGCCAGCAGCTACGGACAGGGGGCTATCTCTGACGGCTACACCTTC	CASSYGQGAISDGYTF
TRBV6-5	14	-	-	TRBJ2-7	TGTGCCAGCAGTTACTCGAACAGGCCCTACGAGCAGTACTTC	CASSYSNRPYEQYF
TRBV10-2	14	TRBD2	-	TRBJ2-7	TGCGCCAGCAGTGAGGAGCGGGGGCCCTACGAGCAGTACTTC	CASSEERGPYEQYF
TRBV5-1	17	TRBD2	-	TRBJ2-1	TGCGCCAGCAGCTACCCTAGCGGGAGGCCCTACAGTGATGAGCAGTTCTTC	CASSYPSGRPYSDEQFF
TRBV30	16	TRBD1	-	TRBJ1-2	TGTGCCTGGAGGTCGATCCGGGACAGGTCTAACTATGGCTACACCTTC	CAWRSIRDRSNYGYTF
TRBV4-2	18	TRBD1	-	TRBJ1-6	TGTGCCAGCAGCCAAGAACCCTGGGACAGCTTCTCGAATTCACCCCTCCACTTT	CASSQEPWDSFSNSPLHF
TRBV10-1	14	-	-	TRBJ2-3	TGCGCCAGCAGTGAGAAGGGGGGGACAGATACGCAGTATTTT	CASSEKGGTDTQYF
TRBV27	16	TRBD1	few	TRBJ1-1	TGTGCCAGCAGTTCGTTACAGGGGGCCAAGGACACTGAAGCTTTCTTT	CASSSLQGAKDTEAFF
TRBV30	13	-	-	TRBJ1-1	TGTGCCTGGAGTGTACGTTTGCGGGGGGGAGCTTTCTTT	CAWSVRLRGGAFF
TRBV6-1	16	-	-	TRBJ1-1	TGTGCCAGCAGTGAAGGACAGACAGGATGGAACACTGAAGCTTTCTTT	CASSEGQTGWNTEAFF
TRBV7-3	13	-	-	TRBJ2-1	TGTGCCAGCAGCTTAACTCGGAGGGATGAGCAGTTCTTC	CASSLTRRDEQFF
TRBV7-2	12	-	-	TRBJ2-1	TGTGCCAGCAGCCCACAGGGACATGAGCAGTTCTTC	CASSPQGHEQFF
TRBV6-1	16	-	-	TRBJ2-1	TGTGCCAGCAGTGGCCCTCTCGGCGGGTCAAACAATGAGCAGTTCTTC	CASSGPLGGSNNEQFF
TRBV11-3	13	TRBD1	-	TRBJ2-1	TGTGCCAGCAGTACTACAGGGGTAGGAGAGCAGTTCTTC	CASSTTGVGEQFF
TRBV4-1	15	TRBD2	-	TRBJ2-2	TGCGCCAGCAGCCAAGTTTTAGCGGGGCCGGGGGAGCTGTTTTTT	CASSQVLAGPGELFF
TRBV30	14	TRBD1	-	TRBJ1-5	TGTGCCTGGAGTTTGGACAGGGGAGGGCAGCCCCAGCATTTT	CAWSLDRGGQPQHF
TRBV28	16	TRBD1	-	TRBJ2-3	TGTGCCAGCAGTTTTGTTGGGACAGGGAAGTCGGATACGCAGTATTTT	CASSFVGTGKSDTQYF
TRBV9	15	TRBD1	-	TRBJ1-4	TGTGCCAGCAGTCACAGGGGGCACTCTAATGAAAAACTGTTTTTT	CASSHRGHSNEKLFF
TRBV7-2	16	-	-	TRBJ1-1	TGTGCCAGCAGCCCACTCGGGGGAGGACCGAACACTGAAGCTTTCTTT	CASSPLGGGPNTEAFF
TRBV27	23	TRBD1	-	TRBJ2-1	TGTGCCAGCAGCCCAAGACAGGGGGATGGTTTCAGGGGGAGACGTTCCTCCTACAATGAGCAGTTCTTC	CASSPRQGDGFRGRRSSYNEQFF
TRBV5-6	16	TRBD2	-	TRBJ2-3	TGTGCCAGCAGCTTGACCGGACTAGCGGGCACAGATACGCAGTATTTT	CASSLTGLAGTDTQYF
TRBV4-1	19	-	-	TRBJ2-2	TGCGCCAGCAGCCAGATAGCGATCATGGACCCCCTGAAAACCGGGGAGCTGTTTTTT	CASSQIAIMDPLKTGELFF
TRBV30	12	-	-	TRBJ2-7	TGTGCCTGGAGTCTCTCAGGGTACGAGCAGTACTTC	CAWSLSGYEQYF
TRBV27	13	-	once	TRBJ2-7	TGTGCCAGCAGTTTATCAGGGGCCTACGAGCAGTACTTC	CASSLSGAYEQYF
TRBV30	15	TRBD1	-	TRBJ2-7	TGTGCCTGGAGTGCAGGGACAGGGGGCGCCTACGAGCAGTACTTC	CAWSAGTGGAYEQYF